A selection of T cell receptor beta chains follows, all from one sample in a study of blood T cell repertoires in COVID-19. Assay: immunoSEQ multiplex PCR; the TCRdb copy retains only in-frame clones and omits some. The data contain approximately 150,000 clones, 75% to 90% of them singletons. Sequenced input: PBMCs or T cells enriched from blood (not recorded which). These receptors were collected from a man aged 70 or older who had been exposed to COVID-19. Each CDR3 is given with its conserved first and last residue.

J | V | CDR3
TRBJ1-6 | TRBV6-6 | CASSEGNSPLHF
TRBJ2-3 | TRBV19 | CARWDSPRQYF
TRBJ2-1 | TRBV18 | CASSQGTSGRNEQFF
TRBJ1-2 | TRBV6-2/TRBV6-3 | CASSSPGEGYTF
TRBJ2-7 | TRBV5-1 | CASSQSLQGASYEQYF
TRBJ1-2 | TRBV21-1 | CASRDRVAGYTF
TRBJ2-3 | TRBV4-2 | CASSQGLAGGTDTQYF
TRBJ1-1 | TRBV28 | CASTLGGEAFF
TRBJ1-2 | TRBV3-1/TRBV3-2 | CASPGAGGMYGYTF
TRBJ1-6 | TRBV6-5 | CASSAGGLPGSPLHF
TRBJ1-4 | TRBV4-2 | CASSQERPGRTGLNEKLFF
TRBJ1-6 | TRBV7-2 | CASSSHRGVSNSPLHF
TRBJ1-1 | TRBV6-1 | CASSEPQAGTEAFF
TRBJ1-4 | TRBV2 | CASEGGDNEKLFF
TRBJ2-5 | TRBV7-3 | CASGTGGPKETQYF
TRBJ2-1 | TRBV19 | CASSITSGAREQFF
TRBJ1-6 | TRBV7-2 | CASNLRGIGSPLHF
TRBJ1-1 | TRBV19 | CASSTPGRGRGAFF
TRBJ1-2 | TRBV29-1 | CSVEDMRGHDYGYTF
TRBJ1-4 | TRBV5-3 | CARSYDRVVTNEKLFF
TRBJ2-7 | TRBV5-8 | CASRRPGYSYEQYF
TRBJ1-2 | TRBV9 | CASSVLTTGVYGYTF
TRBJ2-6 | TRBV15 | CATSRDNSGANVLTF
TRBJ2-7 | TRBV11-2 | CASSGQGDEQYF
TRBJ1-5 | TRBV19 | CASSWGTERNQPQHF
TRBJ2-3 | TRBV7-2 | CASSFPSGSTDTQYF
TRBJ2-6 | TRBV21-1 | CASSKGRGRGTPGANVLTF
TRBJ1-5 | TRBV19 | CASSAFQGSSNQPQHF
TRBJ1-2 | TRBV5-4 | CASSWGRGAVTYGYTF
TRBJ2-3 | TRBV7-2 | CASSLGERELTDTQYF
TRBJ2-6 | TRBV10-2 | CASSAFATGGVYSGANVLTF
TRBJ2-7 | TRBV27 | CASSPGGYEQYF
TRBJ2-7 | TRBV11-2 | CASSLDSGTGIYEQYF
TRBJ1-2 | TRBV21-1 | CASSKFLDRGRVTYGYTF
TRBJ2-1 | TRBV6-6 | CASRPSGAHNEQFF
TRBJ1-2 | TRBV5-1 | CASSTSGYYGYTF
TRBJ2-5 | TRBV15 | CATSRDTRLASGYQETQYF
TRBJ2-7 | TRBV7-2 | CASSSETVSSYEQYF
TRBJ2-7 | TRBV7-9 | CASSRQGAYEQYF
TRBJ1-1 | TRBV28 | CASSPGTGVYAFF
TRBJ2-7 | TRBV5-1 | CASSSAVMGLAPKEQYF
TRBJ2-1 | TRBV2 | CASSGARGGFNEQFF
TRBJ2-7 | TRBV4-1 | CASSQVTGSYEQYF
TRBJ1-1 | TRBV5-5 | CASSLESGGANTEAFF
TRBJ1-1 | TRBV29-1 | CSVGVQGARDEAFF
TRBJ2-5 | TRBV11-3 | CASSSGLNQETQYF
TRBJ2-2 | TRBV10-1 | CASSVIPREGSPGELFF
TRBJ2-2 | TRBV19 | CASKNLGARGDGELFF
TRBJ1-6 | TRBV27 | CASSLSTGANSPLHF
TRBJ1-2 | TRBV6-5 | CASRRQGEVNYGYTF